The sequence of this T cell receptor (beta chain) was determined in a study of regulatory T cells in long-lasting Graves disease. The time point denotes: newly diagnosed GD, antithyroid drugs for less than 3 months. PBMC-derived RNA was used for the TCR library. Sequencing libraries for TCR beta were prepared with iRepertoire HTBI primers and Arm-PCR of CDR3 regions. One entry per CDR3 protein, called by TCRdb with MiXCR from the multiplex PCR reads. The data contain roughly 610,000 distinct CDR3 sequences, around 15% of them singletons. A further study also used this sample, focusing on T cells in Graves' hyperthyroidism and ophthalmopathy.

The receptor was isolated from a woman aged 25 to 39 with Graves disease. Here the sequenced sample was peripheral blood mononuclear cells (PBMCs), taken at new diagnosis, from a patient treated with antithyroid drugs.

In DNA, the CDR3 is TGTGCCAGCAGCTTAGTAGGCGCCAGGAGCTCCTACGAGCAGTACTTC. Its translation is CASSLVGARSSYEQYF. The chain employs TRBV7-2 and TRBJ2-7, with D unresolved. Germline CDR1 SGHTA, CDR2 FQGNSA. Between the trimmed V and J ends, which lost 1 base and 0 bases, there was a span of 13 bases. There are 16 residues in the CDR3.